The entry below gives a single T cell receptor beta chain sequence along with its context. This sample is drawn from a study of control samples from healthy donors and cancer patients. The CDR3 totals 17 residues. The germline V gene has CDR1 ENHRY and CDR2 SYGVKD. V was trimmed by 2 bases and J by 3 bases, leaving 19 bases between them. Here immunoSEQ multiplex PCR was the method, and the copy in TCRdb shows in-frame clones only, minus some. The sample lists 150,000 to 200,000 clones; about 91% were seen once. The chain carries TRBV10-3 and TRBJ1-1; TRBD1 is a possible D gene (5 bases). Sample: blood. The receptor was isolated from a young man in good health. Here the CDR3 DNA reads TGTGCCATCAGTGAGCCCGCGAAAGGGGATGAGTACACTGAAGCTTTCTTT. Translation: CAISEPAKGDEYTEAFF.